Presented here are 6 T cell receptor beta chains from one specimen sequenced in a study of CD8+ T cells in alopecia areata. Reverse transcribed after extraction, RNA yielded cDNA as the sequencing template. Clones were read by immunoSEQ multiplex PCR, and TCRdb kept only the in-frame ones, dropping some. The table has some 100,000 clones, roughly 69% seen once. The sample comprised CD4+ T cells sorted from blood. The source is a human donor in good health.

The chain carries TRBV5-1 and TRBJ2-5; the D gene is possibly TRBD1 (6 bases). The V end was cut by 4 bases, the J end by 2 bases, with 12 bases between. Germline loops: CDR1 SGHRS, CDR2 YFSETQ. CDR3 length equals 14 residues. The CDR3 DNA sequence: TGCGCCAGCAGCCGCATAGGACAGCAAGAGACCCAGTACTTC. Translation gives CASSRIGQQETQYF.

The chain combines TRBV29-1 with TRBJ1-2, with 8 bases lining up with TRBD1. This CDR3 region has 13 residues. Germline trimming cut 3 bases from V and 7 bases from J; bases unmatched to any gene: 7. Germline CDR1 is SQVTM and CDR2 is ANQGSEA. As DNA, the CDR3 is TGCAGCGTTGACCCGGGACAGGATGGTGGCTACACCTTC. The encoded protein is CSVDPGQDGGYTF.

The genes are TRBV9 and TRBJ2-2, with D possibly being TRBD1 (6 bases). Germline CDR1 reads SGDLS; CDR2 reads YYNGEE. V shed 0 bases and J shed 4 bases, with 10 bases lying between them. The CDR3 is made up of 15 amino acids. The CDR3 nucleotides are TGTGCCAGCAGCGTAGGCCCAGGGGCCACCGGGGAGCTGTTTTTT. This translates into CASSVGPGATGELFF.

CDR3 sequence reads: CAISPAPGYGYTF. The CDR3, as DNA: TGTGCCATCAGTCCTGCCCCGGGCTATGGCTACACCTTC. The J gene is TRBJ1-2, the V gene TRBV10-3; no clear D. CDR1 and CDR2 from the germline V gene are ENHRY and SYGVKD. Trimming shortened V by 5 bases and J by 4 bases, and 11 bases separated the two germline ends. CDR3 length equals 13 residues.

V and J are TRBV2 and TRBJ1-2; D unclear. With 3 bases removed from V and 4 bases from J, the gap between germline ends came to 12 bases. CDR1 is SNHLY and CDR2 is FYNNEI in the germline V gene. The CDR3 sequence is 14 residues long. In DNA, the CDR3 is TGTGCCAGCAGTGACGACCAACTGATCTATGGCTACACCTTC. This gives the protein CASSDDQLIYGYTF.

CDR3 nucleotides: TGCGCCAGCAGCGAAGGTTCTGGGGCCAACGTCCTGACTTTC. It is translated as CASSEGSGANVLTF. The V call is TRBV5-1, the J call TRBJ2-6; D remains ambiguous. Looked up from germline, CDR1 is SGHRS and CDR2 is YFSETQ. CDR3 size: 14 residues. V lost 4 bases to trimming and J lost 1 base, with 6 bases between them.